The sequence of this T cell receptor (beta chain) was determined in a study of tumour-infiltrating T cells in Burkitt lymphoma. Across the whole study: Productive clonality predicted overall and progression-free survival.

This clone appeared a few times. With 2 bases removed from V and 0 bases from J, the gap between germline ends came to 4 bases. This CDR3 has 13 amino acids. CDR1 is PRHDT, CDR2 FYEKMQ, per germline (reference sequence). Sequenced by immunoSEQ multiplex PCR; TCRdb stores in-frame clones only, minus some. The sample records 11,000 to 15,000 clones, 30% being singletons. The V call is TRBV13, the J call TRBJ2-5; D unresolved. The source of this sequence is a human donor with diffuse large B-cell lymphoma. Sample: tumor tissue. In DNA form, the CDR3 reads TGTGCCAGCAGCTTAAACCACCAAGAGACCCAGTACTTC. It translates to CASSLNHQETQYF.